This TCR beta chain derives from a study of T cells in localized non-small cell lung cancer. Comments on this clone: Its antigen is not known.

This CDR3 spans 17 amino acids. Germline V CDR1 and CDR2: SGHDT, YYEEEE. V lost 3 bases to trimming and J lost 2 bases; unmatched junction nucleotides: 9. Data came from immunoSEQ multiplex PCR; TCRdb stores just in-frame clones and leaves some out. The sample has tens of thousands of clones, around nine tenths seen once. Findings and limits, study-wide: For the top 100 tumor clones, a median approximately 61 also appeared in adjacent lung. Uninvolved neighboring lung showed the greatest T cell clonality, exceeding tumor. A denser population of T cells in blood accompanied longer overall survival. The tumor had only one region sequenced, so heterogeneity remains possible.

The receptor was isolated from a female donor at least 60 years old with stage I lung adenocarcinoma. Source: peripheral blood, taken before any cancer treatment. The chain carries TRBV5-6 and TRBJ2-1; 9 bases fit TRBD1. The CDR3 loop reads CASSSPRTGGAYNEQFF. CDR3 bases: TGTGCCAGCAGCTCTCCCCGTACAGGGGGCGCCTACAATGAGCAGTTCTTC.